This T cell receptor (beta chain) comes out of a study of blood T cells in healthy people across ages. CDR1 is SQVTM and CDR2 is ANQGSEA in the germline V gene. The CDR3 covers 12 residues. V dropped 5 bases and J dropped 3 bases, with 7 bases sitting between them. General observations from the study: Older individuals had lower TCR beta diversity per million T cells (the decline was roughly linear).

This clonotype was detected a few times. The antigen is unknown. The authors ran a second PCR of 7 to 11 cycles using a sample-barcoded 5' primer and a J-beta primer mix. Using its own MiXCR run on the 5' RACE reads, TCRdb lists one record per CDR3 protein. The top ten hold roughly 10% of the sample, which has about 1.6 million distinct CDR3 sequences, 30% to 35% seen once. The sequence was collected from a woman in her thirties in good health. This chain uses TRBV29-1 with TRBJ2-2; perhaps TRBD2 as D (5 bases). Material: blood. CDR3 nucleotide sequence: TGCAGCGTTATCGGGGACACCGGGGAGCTGTTTTTT. Translating gives CSVIGDTGELFF.